The text below deals with one T cell receptor beta chain. Antigen: not known. The data originate from a study of stem cell transplantation in POMP-related autoinflammatory disease. Study context: Hypothesis: faulty thymoproteasomes impair CD8+ T-cell selection, skewing TRB repertoires. Neutrophil and platelet engraftment from the graft donor was 100% through one year after transplant.

Study-level results: A trend toward lower repertoire diversity and greater clonality appeared in every analyzed T-cell subset of PRAID patients.

The data were produced by immunoSEQ multiplex PCR, yet TCRdb's version contains in-frame clones alone and is incomplete. Of tens of thousands of clones listed, roughly 93% are singletons. Trimming cost V 6 bases and J 3 bases; bases outside gene matches: 2. Germline CDR1 is ENHRY and CDR2 is SYGVKD. The CDR3 consists of 13 residues. V and J are TRBV10-3 and TRBJ2-7, with 10 bases lining up with TRBD1. The starting material was CD4+ T cells from PBMCs, obtained after stem cell transplantation. The sequence was collected from a human patient with POMP-related autoinflammation and immune dysregulation (PRAID). Some T cells may be provided by the graft donor. Written as DNA, the CDR3 is TGTGCCATCAGGGGACAGGGGAGCTACGAGCAGTACGTC. Translating gives CAIRGQGSYEQYV.